This T cell receptor beta chain was retrieved from a study of PD-1 blockade in mismatch repair-deficient tumors. Notes on the study in general: After pembrolizumab, tumor-resident clones rose rapidly, then generally contracted before radiologic responses.

Libraries were prepared by immunoSEQ multiplex PCR; TCRdb keeps only in-frame clonotypes and omits some of them. The sample shows 15,000 or so clones, 84% of them seen only once. Three pembrolizumab responders had their TCRs sequenced. Germline assignment: CDR1 MDHEN and CDR2 SYDVKM. The V and J ends lost 6 bases and 4 bases, in that order; junction bases with no gene match: 6. This CDR3 spans 15 amino acids. Remarks on this clone: Its target is unknown.

The chain uses TRBV28 and TRBJ2-6, with TRBD1 identical over 7 bases. Material: PBMCs, obtained less than 25 weeks after starting pembrolizumab. This clonotype was sampled from an adult with mismatch repair-deficient cancer. The CDR3 loop is CASSSTGSGANVLTF. The CDR3 DNA reads TGTGCCAGCAGCTCGACAGGGTCCGGGGCCAACGTCCTGACTTTC.